The 20 T cell receptor beta chains below come from one sample, sequenced in a study of blood T cells in healthy people across ages. Alongside a J-beta primer mix, a sample-barcoded 5' primer served in a second PCR lasting about 6 to 12 cycles. TCRdb itself ran the 5' RACE reads through MiXCR, one entry per CDR3 protein. The table has about 1.8 million distinct CDR3 sequences, roughly 49% seen once; the top ten hold roughly 2.1%. The sequencing sample was made of blood. These TCRs come from a woman aged 40 to 50 in good health.

This CDR3 is CASSSHTSGGAGNQPQHF. The CDR3 region has the DNA TGTGCCAGCAGTTCACATACCTCTGGGGGGGCCGGGAATCAGCCCCAGCATTTT. The chain carries TRBV27 and TRBJ1-5; TRBD1 might be the D (6 bases). CDR3 length equals 18 residues. V gave up 4 bases and J gave up 4 bases, with 23 bases separating them. Germline CDR1 reads MNHEY; CDR2 reads SMNVEV (reference sequence).

The V gene is TRBV20-1, the J gene TRBJ2-2; possible D gene TRBD1, 6 bases. The germline CDR1 and CDR2 sequences are DFQATT and SNEGSKA (reference sequence). V dropped 2 bases and J dropped 0 bases, with 10 bases sitting between them. This CDR3 has 15 residues. The DNA of the CDR3 is TGCAGTGCTAGAAGGGACAATACGAACACCGGGGAGCTGTTTTTT. Translating gives CSARRDNTNTGELFF.

The chain links TRBV7-2 to TRBJ1-1; D is ambiguous. The germline V gene has CDR1 SGHTA and CDR2 FQGNSA. There are 12 residues in the CDR3. The ends were cut back, 1 base at V and 7 bases at J, with 7 bases in the middle. CDR3 bases: TGTGCCAGCAGCTTAGGGTCGGGTGAAGCTTTCTTT. Translation: CASSLGSGEAFF. The full variable domain, its missing parts supplied by reference TRBV7-2 and TRBJ1-1, is GAGVSQSPSNKVTEKGKDVELRCDPISGHTALYWYRQSLGQGLEFLIYFQGNSAPDKSGLPSDRFSAERTGGSVSTLTIQRTQQEDSAVYLCASSLGSGEAFFGQGTRLTVV.

This clonotype was observed a few times. V and J are TRBV5-5 and TRBJ2-7, with D unclear. CDR3 length: 15 residues. Trimming left V 1 base short and J 0 bases short, with 11 bases between. Germline-derived CDR1 and CDR2 are SGHKS and YYEKEE (reference sequence). CDR3 sequence: CASSLTDKSSYEQYF. In DNA form, the CDR3 reads TGTGCCAGCAGCTTGACCGATAAGAGCTCCTACGAGCAGTACTTC. Together with reference TRBV5-5 and TRBJ2-7, the CDR3 gives the full variable domain: DAGVTQSPTHLIKTRGQQVTLRCSPISGHKSVSWYQQVLGQGPQFIFQYYEKEERGRGNFPDRFSARQFPNYSSELNVNALLLGDSALYLCASSLTDKSSYEQYFGPGTRLTVT.

The rearrangement uses TRBV5-1 and TRBJ2-5; either TRBD1 or TRBD2 may supply D (5 bases each). There are 12 residues in the CDR3. V lost 7 bases and J lost 4, with 11 bases in between. Per the germline V gene, CDR1 is SGHRS and CDR2 is YFSETQ. The CDR3 DNA is TGCGCCAGCGGGCCGGGGCCAGAGACCCAGTACTTC. Translated, it gives CASGPGPETQYF.

The chain employs TRBV6-5 and TRBJ2-1; D tentatively reads TRBD1 or TRBD2 (5 bases each). The V and J ends lost 0 bases and 9 bases respectively, with 21 bases between them. This CDR3 has 17 amino acids. CDR1 is MNHEY, CDR2 SVGAGI, per germline. In DNA, the CDR3 is TGTGCCAGCAGTTACTCAACCGACAAGCCCCCCGGGGCTGAGCAGTTCTTC. Translation: CASSYSTDKPPGAEQFF.

The chain carries TRBV9 and TRBJ1-5, with D tentatively TRBD1 (5 bases). The V and J ends lost 4 bases and 9 bases respectively, with 14 bases between them. CDR3 length equals 13 residues. Germline loops: CDR1 SGDLS, CDR2 YYNGEE. The CDR3: CASSRAGEWPQHF. CDR3 in DNA: TGTGCCAGCAGCCGGGCGGGGGAATGGCCCCAGCATTTT.

This clonotype has only a few counts. The chain uses TRBV28 and TRBJ2-4, with D perhaps matching TRBD1 (5 bases). V was cut by 4 bases and J by 15 bases, with 22 bases left in between. Per germline, CDR1 MDHEN and CDR2 SYDVKM. This CDR3 spans 14 amino acids. Written as DNA, the CDR3 is TGTGCCAGCAGTTCAGTATTCGACAGCCTCGTTAGGTACTTC. Translating gives CASSSVFDSLVRYF.

This chain uses TRBV18 with TRBJ1-5, with a weak D call TRBD1 (5 bases). The CDR3 spans 16 residues. Trimming took 3 bases from V and 0 from J, leaving 12 bases between them. CDR1 and CDR2 from the germline V gene are KGHSH and LQKENI. The CDR3 protein is CASSPAGRHSNQPQHF. The CDR3 DNA sequence: TGTGCCAGCTCACCTGCAGGGCGCCATAGCAATCAGCCCCAGCATTTT.

This chain connects TRBV6-6 to TRBJ2-5; TRBD2 aligns across 8 bases. This CDR3 has 17 residues. CDR1 is MNHNY and CDR2 is SVGAGI in the germline V gene (reference sequence). Trimming removed 0 bases from V and 4 bases from J; junction bases left unmatched: 10. DNA of the CDR3: TGTGCCAGCAGTTACTCGAACCCGGGACTAGGAGGAGAGACCCAGTACTTC. Translating gives CASSYSNPGLGGETQYF.

The chain employs TRBV4-3 and TRBJ1-4, with TRBD1 matching over 7 bases. This CDR3 is 16 amino acids long. Germline V gives CDR1 LGHNA, CDR2 YSLEER. Germline trimming cut 4 bases from V and 3 bases from J; bases unmatched to any gene: 8. CDR3 sequence: CASSLPDRMANEKLFF. Here the CDR3 DNA reads TGCGCCAGCAGCCTGCCGGACAGGATGGCTAATGAAAAACTGTTTTTT.

This clonotype has just a few counts. The chain has TRBV28 and TRBJ2-7, with D unclear. The V end was cut by 6 bases, the J end by 3 bases, with 9 bases between. CDR3 length: 12 residues. Per germline, CDR1 MDHEN and CDR2 SYDVKM. The CDR3 nucleotides are TGTGCCAGCAGCTTCGGCTTCTACGAGCAGTACTTC. Protein sequence: CASSFGFYEQYF.

The V call is TRBV15, the J call TRBJ1-4; D remains unclear. From germline, CDR1 is LNHNV and CDR2 YYDKDF (reference sequence). The CDR3 length is 15 residues. V was pared by 3 bases and J by 10 bases, with 18 bases between. This chain's CDR3 is CATSRAVSGIGKLFF. CDR3 nucleotides: TGTGCCACCAGCAGGGCCGTATCGGGGATCGGAAAACTGTTTTTT.

In its sample, this clonotype was seen a few times. In DNA, the CDR3 is TGTGCCACCAGCAGAGTGGACGACTATGGCTACACCTTC. Its translation: CATSRVDDYGYTF. This chain joins TRBV15 and TRBJ1-2; no clear D gene. Trimming pared 1 base from V and 3 bases from J, leaving 6 bases between. This CDR3 has 13 amino acids. From germline, CDR1 is LNHNV and CDR2 YYDKDF (reference sequence).

The chain links TRBV6-6 to TRBJ2-7, with no clear D. The V and J ends lost 5 bases and 1 base respectively, with 12 bases between them. Germline V gene sequence: CDR1 MNHNY, CDR2 SVGAGI (reference sequence). The CDR3 runs to 14 residues. The CDR3 region has the DNA TGTGCCAGCAGTGCTTCCCACTGGTCCTACGAGCAGTACTTC. Translating it yields CASSASHWSYEQYF.

The chain combines TRBV12-3 or TRBV12-4 with TRBJ2-7, with D unresolved. The V end was cut by 3 bases, the J end by 6 bases, with 15 bases between. The CDR3 has 14 residues. CDR3 sequence (DNA): TGTGCCAGCAGTTTGGCGCCCTTAGCTGGCGAGCAGTACTTC. This codes for CASSLAPLAGEQYF.

The chain carries TRBV6-6 and TRBJ2-3; weak D call: TRBD1 (6 bases). The CDR3 runs to 17 residues. The V end lost 0 bases, the J end lost 0 bases, and 13 bases lay between the germline ends. CDR1 and CDR2 (germline): MNHNY, SVGAGI (reference sequence). In DNA, the CDR3 is TGTGCCAGCAGTTACTCTTGGACAGACATGAGCACAGATACGCAGTATTTT. This codes for CASSYSWTDMSTDTQYF.

DNA of the CDR3: TGTGCCAGCAGCTCACGGGGGCCCACCACGGAGACCCAGTACTTC. It encodes CASSSRGPTTETQYF. This chain joins TRBV7-2 and TRBJ2-5, with D perhaps assigned TRBD1 or TRBD2 (6 bases each). Germline V CDR1 and CDR2: SGHTA, FQGNSA. V lost 4 bases, J lost 5 bases, and 17 bases lay in between. This CDR3 is 15 amino acids long.

The chain is built from TRBV27 and TRBJ2-7; D uncertain. CDR1 is MNHEY and CDR2 is SMNVEV in the germline V gene (reference sequence). The CDR3 contains 15 residues. Trimming cost V 2 bases and J 4 bases, with 15 bases left between them. CDR3 region: CASSLVPADLYEQYF. CDR3 in DNA: TGTGCCAGCAGTTTAGTCCCAGCCGACCTTTACGAGCAGTACTTC.

The genes are TRBV7-9 and TRBJ1-4; 7 nucleotides line up with TRBD1. The germline CDR1 and CDR2 sequences are SEHNR and FQNEAQ (reference sequence). V lost 6 bases, J lost 6 bases, and 7 bases stayed unmatched. This CDR3 has 14 amino acids. CDR3 DNA sequence: TGTGCCAGCAGTTTACAGGGGCCCGATGAAAAACTGTTTTTT. As protein: CASSLQGPDEKLFF.